This T cell receptor beta chain is from a study of blood T cell repertoires in COVID-19 (dated by TCRdb to the early 2020s). For the study in its entirety: Collaborator samples came from the United States, Italy and Spain and covered acute and convalescent phases of COVID-19. The material from the prospective study consisted of cDNA or gDNA derived from T cells, B-cell-depleted T cells, or PBMCs. The dataset comprised deeply sampled blood TCRbeta repertoires from subjects exposed to, actively infected with, or recovered from COVID-19. The repertoires were released in a freely available public database meant as a resource for research on the immune response to SARS-CoV-2. Samples came from the ongoing ImmuneRACE study (first 160 participants) plus 1,254 subjects from 6 global collaborators. Nearly every sample came with metadata listing a de-identified subject ID, COVID-19 status, age in years and sex. Where available, HLA class I and class II types were taken from metadata supplied by the sample provider and were not determined by assay-based typing. Study-level results and caveats: Clinical and demographic metadata were provided uncurated, with the amount varying by source and participant.

On this clone itself: The target of this receptor is not known. The input lacks base qualities; no much larger clone sits a single base away.

The germline V gene encodes CDR1 SGHRS and CDR2 YFSETQ. The CDR3 sequence holds 14 residues, the cysteine and phenylalanine included. Only the CDR3 part of the read is kept: 42 bases, read in frame from the first base. The V end loses 0 bases and the J end loses 3 bases, and a stretch of 10 bases separates them. Participants in the prospective study were enrolled through a virtual design, were aged roughly 18 to 100 years, and lived in 24 United States geographic areas. In the prospective study, cohorts were assigned on the basis of participant-reported clinical history obtained from a screening survey and a study questionnaire. Recovered participants in ImmuneRACE Cohort 3 were defined by two consecutive negative NP/OP PCR tests, clearance by a healthcare professional, or resolution of symptoms. In the prospective study, whole blood, serum and a nasopharyngeal or oropharyngeal swab were collected from each participant by mobile phlebotomists. Participants in the prospective study had the option to provide additional blood draws and questionnaires over an approximately 2-month period. Prospective study blood samples were shipped either frozen or at room temperature before DNA extraction.

The immunoSEQ Assay, a bias-controlled multiplex PCR, was used to amplify TCRbeta CDR3 regions from genomic DNA. In the authors' own workflow: Nucleated cell counts per sample were estimated from amplification of reference gene primers within the assay. To quantify the absolute abundance of each unique TCRbeta CDR3 rearrangement, sequence reads were collapsed and filtered. For each sample, productive Simpson clonality was calculated as the square root of Simpson's diversity index across productive rearrangements. TCRdb took this table from immuneACCESS and kept in-frame rearrangements with V and J called. Such tables lack part of the clones; where checked against another copy, unresolved V genes explain under half of the gap, and the rest is unexplained. D and trimming were read from the DNA, whereas the V and J calls and clone size are those reported in that table. Counted in this sample were 110,000 to 150,000 clones; approximately 80% of them appeared once. The ten most abundant clones make up about 6.1% of the sample.

The chain joins TRBV5-1 to TRBJ2-7; the D region possibly corresponds to TRBD2 (6 bases align). Source material: PBMCs or T cells enriched from blood (not recorded which). This TCR derives from a woman in her 40s who had recovered from COVID-19. The bases are TGCGCCAGCAGCTTGGTCGTGACTAGCTACGAGCAGTACTTC. This yields the protein CASSLVVTSYEQYF.